This T cell receptor (beta chain) was captured by sequencing in a study of blood T cell repertoires in COVID-19. Original processing methods: Amplification with reference gene primers provided the estimates of nucleated cell counts. The protocol was immunoSEQ multiplex PCR, while the TCRdb copy is restricted to in-frame clones and leaves out a portion. That table is the source of V, J and clone size, and D and trimming were worked out from the DNA. The table lists fewer than 350,000 clones, around 81% of them singletons. Germline values: CDR1 SGHDT, CDR2 YYEEEE. This CDR3 is built from 16 residues. Between the trimmed V and J ends, which lost 4 bases and 2 bases, there was a span of 17 bases.

This receptor was obtained from a woman aged 60-75 years with active or convalescent COVID-19. The chain has TRBV5-6 and TRBJ2-3; tentatively, D is TRBD2 (5 bases). The specimen was peripheral blood. The CDR3 sequence: CASSAQLWGDTDTQYF. CDR3 nucleotide sequence: TGTGCCAGCAGCGCCCAGCTCTGGGGAGACACAGATACGCAGTATTTT.